This is a list of T cell receptor beta chains from one sample in a study of molecular identifiers for immune sequencing clone quantification. Each CDR3 protein is one row after TCRdb ran MiXCR on the PCR reads. The repertoire holds about 640,000 distinct CDR3 sequences, with 15% to 20% as singletons. Sequencing used naive CD8+ T cells from blood, with Jurkat cell RNA spiked in. These receptor sequences come from a human donor in good health. Some libraries in this study had Jurkat cell RNA spiked in. Each CDR3 is given with its conserved first and last residue. The D gene is left open where the match is weak. The listing skips clone size in some rows; elsewhere it reads once, few, many or a size class.

>NA|TRBV15|TRBJ1-1|NA
TGTGCCACCAGCAGAGTCCGTATGGGATTAAATGAAGCTTTCTTT
CATSRVRMGLNEAFF
>NA|TRBV2|TRBJ2-3|many
TGTGCCAGCATTTTAGATACGCAGTATTTT
CASILDTQYF
>NA|TRBV6-2/TRBV6-3|TRBJ1-1|few
TGTGCCAGCAGTTCCTTCTCGGGACCGAACACTGAAGCTTTCTTT
CASSSFSGPNTEAFF
>NA|TRBV24-1|TRBJ2-1|many
TGTGCCACCAGTGATCTATTCAATGAGCAGTTCTTC
CATSDLFNEQFF
>NA|TRBV4-3|TRBJ1-2|many
TGCGCCAGCAGCCAAGCTGTGGGGGCCGGCTATGGCTACACCTTC
CASSQAVGAGYGYTF
>TRBD2|TRBV4-3|TRBJ2-1|many
TGCGCCAGCAGCCAAGGATGGGGGGGTGAGCAGTTCTTC
CASSQGWGGEQFF
>TRBD1|TRBV11-2|TRBJ2-7|NA
TGTGCCAGCAGACATACAGGGGAGCCCGAGCAGTACTTC
CASRHTGEPEQYF
>NA|TRBV28|TRBJ2-1|many
TGTGCCAGCAGTTGGCGATCGGGACTCAGCTACAATGAGCAGTTCTTC
CASSWRSGLSYNEQFF
>TRBD2|TRBV28|TRBJ2-3|many
TGTGCCAGCAATAAGGAGCGGGAGACCACAGATACGCAGTATTTT
CASNKERETTDTQYF
>NA|TRBV7-9|TRBJ2-7|few
TGTGCCAGCAGCTTAACTACAGGGTCGAGCGAGCAGTACTTC
CASSLTTGSSEQYF
>TRBD1|TRBV19|TRBJ1-6|NA
TGTGCCAGTAGCAACCCGGGACAGGGGTTCTATAATTCACCCCTCCACTTT
CASSNPGQGFYNSPLHF
>NA|TRBV5-5|TRBJ2-1|many
TGTGCCAGCAGCTATGGGATACAGGTGGGTGAGCAGTTCTTC
CASSYGIQVGEQFF
>TRBD2|TRBV27|TRBJ2-7|many
TGTGCCAGCGCACCCGGGACTAGCGGGAGGAGAGAGCAGTACTTC
CASAPGTSGRREQYF
>TRBD1|TRBV7-9|TRBJ1-1|many
TGTGCCAGCAGCCCACCGACAGGGAAGGAAGCTTTCTTT
CASSPPTGKEAFF
>TRBD2|TRBV9|TRBJ2-3|many
TGTGCCAGCAGCGTACCGCTAGCGGGGGAAAGCACAGATACGCAGTATTTT
CASSVPLAGESTDTQYF
>TRBD1|TRBV6-2/TRBV6-3|TRBJ1-1|NA
TGTGCCAGCAGTTATAAGAGGGGGCGCGAATTAGACACTGAAGCTTTCTTT
CASSYKRGRELDTEAFF
>NA|TRBV7-6|TRBJ2-5|many
TGTGCCAGCAGCTTGGCGGGCTGGGCACAAGAGACCCAGTACTTC
CASSLAGWAQETQYF
>NA|TRBV7-9|TRBJ2-7|few
TGTGCCAGCAGCCAACAGCAACCGAATACCTACGAGCAGTACTTC
CASSQQQPNTYEQYF
>NA|TRBV6-5|TRBJ2-7|many
TGTGCCAGCAGTTACCCCGAGCAGTACTTC
CASSYPEQYF
>NA|TRBV13|TRBJ2-3|many
TGTGCCAGCAGCCCGAAGCGGGCTAGCACAGATACGCAGTATTTT
CASSPKRASTDTQYF
>TRBD1|TRBV6-2/TRBV6-3|TRBJ1-1|NA
TGTGCCAGCAGTTACGGTGACAGGGGGTGGACTGAAGCTCTCTTT
CASSYGDRGWTEALF
>NA|TRBV7-9|TRBJ2-7|many
TGTGCCAGCAGTAACTGGGGGGACAGCCTCTACGAGCAGTACTTC
CASSNWGDSLYEQYF